One TCR beta chain is described in this entry. Its specificity is unknown. The V end was cut by 2 bases, the J end by 12 bases, with 22 bases between. Germline V gene data show CDR1 as ENHRY and CDR2 as SYGVKD. The CDR3 totals 15 residues. This specimen comes from a study of metastatic and nonmetastatic thyroid tumors. Turning to the study itself: The authors compared repertoires across blood and tumor or nodule tissue from malignant and benign thyroid patients. Study conclusions and caveats: Across blood and tumor, TCR beta diversity in malignant thyroid tumors was reportedly significantly higher than in benign nodules.

Patients were all untreated before their thyroid surgery. TCRdb re-called clones via MiXCR from the PCR reads. Of approximately 30,000 clones listed, roughly 15% are singletons. This sequence joins TRBV10-3 and TRBJ1-2; tentatively, D is TRBD1 (6 bases). This sequence was found in a male donor with papillary thyroid cancer or a benign thyroid nodule (not recorded which). Some clones in this sample may be carry-over from other donors' samples. Sequencing input: blood. CDR3 coding DNA: TGTGCCATCAGTGAGACCTACAGGGAAGGAGGCGGCAACACCTTC. It yields the protein CAISETYREGGGNTF.